The clone carrying this T cell receptor (beta chain) was picked up a small number of times. The sample originates from a study of blood T cells in healthy people across ages. The CDR3 runs 16 residues. Trimming took off 2 bases at V and 1 base at J, with 12 bases between the two ends. CDR1 is MNHGY, CDR2 SAAAGT, per germline. Primers used in a second PCR of about 7 to 12 cycles were a sample-barcoded 5' primer and a J-beta primer mix. Every cDNA molecule carried a tag from a template-switch adaptor bearing 12 random nucleotides. TCRdb analysed the 5' RACE reads with MiXCR anew, one entry per CDR3 protein. This table has about 620,000 distinct CDR3 sequences, around a fifth appearing once.

The chain has TRBV6-8 and TRBJ2-4, with no clear D. The sequencing input was blood. This clonotype originated in a man in his sixties or seventies in good health. CDR3 coding DNA: TGTGCCAGCAGTTACGCGGTACCTTCGGCCAAAAACATTCAGTACTTC. Protein sequence: CASSYAVPSAKNIQYF.